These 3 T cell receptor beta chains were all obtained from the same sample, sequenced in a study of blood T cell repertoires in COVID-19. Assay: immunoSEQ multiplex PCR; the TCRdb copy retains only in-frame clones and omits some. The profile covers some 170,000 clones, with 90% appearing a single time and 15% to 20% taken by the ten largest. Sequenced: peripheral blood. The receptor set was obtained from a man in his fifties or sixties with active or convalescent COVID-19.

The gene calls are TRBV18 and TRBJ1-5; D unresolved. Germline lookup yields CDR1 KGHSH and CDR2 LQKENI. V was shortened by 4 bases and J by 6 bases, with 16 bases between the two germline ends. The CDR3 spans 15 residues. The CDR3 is CASSQVGGGIQPQHF. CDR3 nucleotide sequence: TGTGCCAGCTCACAGGTGGGAGGCGGGATTCAGCCCCAGCATTTT.

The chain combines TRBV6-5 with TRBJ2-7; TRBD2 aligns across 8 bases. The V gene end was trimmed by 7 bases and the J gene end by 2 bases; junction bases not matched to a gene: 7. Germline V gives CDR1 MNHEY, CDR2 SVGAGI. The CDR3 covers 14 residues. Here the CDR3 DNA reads TGTGCCAGCATCGCAGGCGGGGGGCCCTACGAGCAGTACTTC. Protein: CASIAGGGPYEQYF.

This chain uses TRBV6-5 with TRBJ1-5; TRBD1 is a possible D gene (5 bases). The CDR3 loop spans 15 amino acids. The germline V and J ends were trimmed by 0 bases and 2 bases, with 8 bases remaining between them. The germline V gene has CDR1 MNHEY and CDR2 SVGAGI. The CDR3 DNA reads TGTGCCAGCAGTTACTCAGGGGTTGGCAATCAGCCCCAGCATTTT. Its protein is CASSYSGVGNQPQHF.